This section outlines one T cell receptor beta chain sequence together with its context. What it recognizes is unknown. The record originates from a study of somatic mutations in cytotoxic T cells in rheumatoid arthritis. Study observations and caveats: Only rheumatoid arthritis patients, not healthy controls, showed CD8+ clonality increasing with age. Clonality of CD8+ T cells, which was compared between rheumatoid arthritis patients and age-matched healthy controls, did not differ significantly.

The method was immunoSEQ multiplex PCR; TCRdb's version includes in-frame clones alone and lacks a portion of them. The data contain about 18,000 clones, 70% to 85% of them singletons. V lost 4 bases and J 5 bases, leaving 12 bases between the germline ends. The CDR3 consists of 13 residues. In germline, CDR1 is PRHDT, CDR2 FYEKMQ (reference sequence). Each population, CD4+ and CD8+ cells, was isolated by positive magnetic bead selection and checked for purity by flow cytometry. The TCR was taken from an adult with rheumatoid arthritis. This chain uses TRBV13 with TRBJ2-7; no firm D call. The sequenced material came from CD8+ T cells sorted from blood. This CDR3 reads CASSSPGFDEQYF. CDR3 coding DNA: TGTGCCAGCAGCTCGCCTGGGTTTGACGAGCAGTACTTC.